Here is one TCR beta chain with its context. V shed 6 bases, J shed 4 bases, and the junction held 8 bases outside the gene matches. Germline V gives CDR1 MNHNY, CDR2 SVGAGI (reference sequence). The CDR3 is 14 residues long. The source of the sample is a study of T cell changes during pregnancy in multiple sclerosis. Repertoires were generated with immunoSEQ multiplex PCR, while TCRdb's copy carries only in-frame clones and drops some. The table shows under 150,000 clones, with 90% to 96% occurring only once. The rearrangement uses TRBV6-6 and TRBJ1-1, with 7 bases lining up with TRBD1. The clonotype originates from a female donor with multiple sclerosis, enrolled in a pregnancy study. Specimen: peripheral blood, collected after pregnancy. The CDR3 DNA reads as TGTGCCAGCAGCTTCTCCAACAGGGGCACTGAAGCTTTCTTT. Its protein product is CASSFSNRGTEAFF.